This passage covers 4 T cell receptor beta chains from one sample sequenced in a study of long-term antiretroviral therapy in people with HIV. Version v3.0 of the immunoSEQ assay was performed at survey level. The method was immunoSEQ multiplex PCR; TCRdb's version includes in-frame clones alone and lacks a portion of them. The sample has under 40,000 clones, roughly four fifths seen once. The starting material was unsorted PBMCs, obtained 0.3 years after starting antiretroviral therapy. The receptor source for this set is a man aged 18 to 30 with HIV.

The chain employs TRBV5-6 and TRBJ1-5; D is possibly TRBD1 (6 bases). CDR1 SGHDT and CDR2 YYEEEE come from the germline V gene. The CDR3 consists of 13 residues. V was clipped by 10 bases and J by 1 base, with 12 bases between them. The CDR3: CASAQGSNQPQHF. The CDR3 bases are TGTGCCTCTGCGCAGGGGAGCAATCAGCCCCAGCATTTT.

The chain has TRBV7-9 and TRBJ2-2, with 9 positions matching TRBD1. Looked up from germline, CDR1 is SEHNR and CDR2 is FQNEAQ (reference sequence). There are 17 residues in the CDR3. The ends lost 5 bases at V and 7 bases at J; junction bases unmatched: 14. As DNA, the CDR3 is TGTGCCAGCAGCGAAACCCAGACAGGGGGAATGGGCGGGGAGCTGTTTTTT. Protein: CASSETQTGGMGGELFF.

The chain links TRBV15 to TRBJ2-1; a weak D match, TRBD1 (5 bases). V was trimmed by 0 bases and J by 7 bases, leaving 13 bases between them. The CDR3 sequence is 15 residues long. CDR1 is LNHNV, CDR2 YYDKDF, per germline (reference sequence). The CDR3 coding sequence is TGTGCCACCAGCAGAGAAGGGGCCAGGGTTAATGAGCAGTTCTTC. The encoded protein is CATSREGARVNEQFF.

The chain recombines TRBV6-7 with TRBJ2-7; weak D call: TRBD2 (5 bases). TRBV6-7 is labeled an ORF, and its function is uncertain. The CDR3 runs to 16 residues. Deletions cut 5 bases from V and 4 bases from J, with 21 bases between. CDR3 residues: CASSEGQAFPMYEQYF. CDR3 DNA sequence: TGTGCCAGCAGTGAGGGTCAGGCCTTTCCCATGTACGAGCAGTACTTC.